This T cell receptor beta chain was recovered during a study of T cells after yellow fever vaccination. Overall study: SMART-Seq v4 Ultra Low Input served to prepare low-cell-number fractions.

TCRdb itself ran the 5' RACE reads through MiXCR, one entry per CDR3 protein. The table has almost 600,000 distinct CDR3 sequences, approximately 15% seen once. The table lists this clonotype with a few counts. Sequencing was performed on PBMCs, taken on the day of the yellow fever booster vaccination. The receptor's source is a man aged 25 to 40 who received the YFV17D yellow fever vaccine.

CDR3 bases: TGTGCCAGCAGACAGCAGCCCTACGAGCAGTACTTC. Residues: CASRQQPYEQYF. The chain has TRBV12-3 or TRBV12-4 and TRBJ2-7, with D uncertain. The CDR3 is made up of 12 amino acids. V was cut by 6 bases and J by 2 bases, with 8 bases left in between.